This T cell receptor beta chain was identified in a study of T cell changes during pregnancy in multiple sclerosis. V was pared by 1 base and J by 5 bases, with 6 bases between. The germline CDR1 and CDR2 sequences are SGHTA and FQGNSA. The CDR3 spans 13 residues. Using immunoSEQ multiplex PCR, the repertoire was profiled, and TCRdb retains in-frame clones only, with some absent. The table shows about 67,000 clones, with about 89% occurring only once. The rearrangement links TRBV7-2 to TRBJ2-1; D gene uncertain. The source is a female donor with multiple sclerosis, enrolled in a pregnancy study. Source: peripheral blood, taken in the second trimester of pregnancy. The DNA for the CDR3 is TGTGCCAGCAGCTTAGGAGTTAACAATGAGCAGTTCTTC. Protein product: CASSLGVNNEQFF.